The 2 T cell receptor beta chains below were found in one sample sequenced in a study of cytomegalovirus exposure and HLA in healthy donors. It was with 60 Vbeta and 13 Jbeta primers that the PCR ran. The assay was immunoSEQ multiplex PCR, and TCRdb's table has in-frame clones only and misses some. Here the sample spans 190,000 or so clones, about 80% being singletons. The sequenced material came from PBMCs. The receptors were gathered from a boy aged 10-17 years in good health and CMV-seronegative.

The chain combines TRBV27 with TRBJ1-2; a possible D gene is TRBD1 (6 bases). V lost 6 bases and J lost 2, with 13 bases in between. CDR1 and CDR2 from the germline V gene are MNHEY and SMNVEV (reference sequence). This CDR3 region has 14 residues. The CDR3 DNA reads as TGTGCCAGCAGGCCTACTGGACAGAACTATGGCTACACCTTC. It is translated as CASRPTGQNYGYTF.

The chain links TRBV11-3 to TRBJ2-2; TRBD1 is a possible D gene (5 bases). CDR1 and CDR2 from the germline V gene are SGHNT and YENEEA. The CDR3 is 15 residues long. The V end lost 1 base, the J end lost 4 bases, and 10 bases lay between the germline ends. CDR3 loop: CASSLVGLGTGELFF. In nucleotides, the CDR3 is TGTGCCAGCAGCTTAGTGGGGCTTGGCACCGGGGAGCTGTTTTTT. Together with reference TRBV11-3 and TRBJ2-2, the CDR3 gives the full variable domain: EAGVVQSPRYKIIEKKQPVAFWCNPISGHNTLYWYLQNLGQGPELLIRYENEEAVDDSQLPKDRFSAERLKGVDSTLKIQPAELGDSAVYLCASSLVGLGTGELFFGEGSRLTVL.